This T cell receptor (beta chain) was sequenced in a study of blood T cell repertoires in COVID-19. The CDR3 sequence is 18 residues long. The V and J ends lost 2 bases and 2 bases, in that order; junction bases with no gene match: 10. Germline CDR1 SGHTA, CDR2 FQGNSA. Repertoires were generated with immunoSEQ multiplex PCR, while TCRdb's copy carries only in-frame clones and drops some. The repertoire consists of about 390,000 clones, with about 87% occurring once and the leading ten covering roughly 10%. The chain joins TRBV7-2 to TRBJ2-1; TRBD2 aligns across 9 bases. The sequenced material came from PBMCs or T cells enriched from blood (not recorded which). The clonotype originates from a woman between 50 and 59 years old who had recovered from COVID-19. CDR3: CASSLYGGGGMPYNEQFF. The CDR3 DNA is TGTGCCAGCAGCTTATATGGCGGGGGGGGGATGCCCTACAATGAGCAGTTCTTC.